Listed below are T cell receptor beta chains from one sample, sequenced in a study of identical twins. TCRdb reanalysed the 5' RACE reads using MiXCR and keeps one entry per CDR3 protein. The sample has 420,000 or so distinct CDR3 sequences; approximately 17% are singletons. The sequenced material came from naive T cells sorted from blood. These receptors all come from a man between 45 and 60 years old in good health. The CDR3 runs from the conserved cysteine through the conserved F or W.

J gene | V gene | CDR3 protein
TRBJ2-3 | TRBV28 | CASSLRYQSTDTQYF
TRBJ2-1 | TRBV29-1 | CSVVTSGKGAGNEQFF
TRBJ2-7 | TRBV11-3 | CASSLVFGTEFYEQYF
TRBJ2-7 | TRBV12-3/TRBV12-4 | CASQGAREQYF
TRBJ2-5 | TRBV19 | CASSPQAVRAETQYF
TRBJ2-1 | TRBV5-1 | CASSLVAQGTYNEQFF
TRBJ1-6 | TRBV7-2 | CASSPDRVHSPLHF
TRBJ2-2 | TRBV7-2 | CASSSLAGGPIGELFF
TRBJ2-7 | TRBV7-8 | CASSLGALEYEQYF
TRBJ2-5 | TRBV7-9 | CASSKQETQYF
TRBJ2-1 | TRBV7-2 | CASSLSSPSYNEQFF
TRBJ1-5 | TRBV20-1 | CSAREGGTELMPQHF
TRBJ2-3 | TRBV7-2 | CASSLLADEGTQYF
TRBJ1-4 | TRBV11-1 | CASSPGQELRRREKLFFF
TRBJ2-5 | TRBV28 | CATRTSVTRDQYF
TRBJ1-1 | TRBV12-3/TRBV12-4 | CASSVGDVLNTEAFF
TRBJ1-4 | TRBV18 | CASSTTGKLFF
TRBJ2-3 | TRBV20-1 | CSARNNVLLGRYTDTQYF
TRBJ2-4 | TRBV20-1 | CSAPPAGRGNKNIQYF
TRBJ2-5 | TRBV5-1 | CASSFTGDGHETQYF
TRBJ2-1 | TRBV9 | CASSPGGSGYNEQFF
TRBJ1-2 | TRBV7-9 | CASSSGIYYGYTF
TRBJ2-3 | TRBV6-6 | CASSWQADTQYF
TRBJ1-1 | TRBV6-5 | CASSFVDRATEAFF
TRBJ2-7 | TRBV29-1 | CSTRDRGRSSYEQYF
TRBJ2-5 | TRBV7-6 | CASTDVGNQETQYF
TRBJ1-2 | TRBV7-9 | CASSFGQGFGGYTF
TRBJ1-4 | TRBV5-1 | CASSSQGYATNEKLFF
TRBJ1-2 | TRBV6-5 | CASRLGTANYGYTF
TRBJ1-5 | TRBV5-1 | CASSGGTGGEPQHF
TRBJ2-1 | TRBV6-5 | CASSSGREPLSSYNEQFF
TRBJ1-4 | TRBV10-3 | CAISGGTGYNEKLFF
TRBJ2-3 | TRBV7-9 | CASSSSGRRMDTQYF
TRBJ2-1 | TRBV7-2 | CASSLRRGGSYNEQFF
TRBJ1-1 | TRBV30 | CAWSWDSRDTEAFF
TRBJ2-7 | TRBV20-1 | CSATRDTSQGQYF
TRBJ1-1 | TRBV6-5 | CASSYGRNTEAFF
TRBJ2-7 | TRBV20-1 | CSAYAGTESTKQYF
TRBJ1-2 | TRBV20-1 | CSPSTPEGAHNYGYTF
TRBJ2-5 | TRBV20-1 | CSASLWGGSKETQYF
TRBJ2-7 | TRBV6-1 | CASSTQPGAYEQYF
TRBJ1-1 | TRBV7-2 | CASSRQIWNTEAFF
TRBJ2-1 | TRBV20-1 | CRATLAGGLNEQFF
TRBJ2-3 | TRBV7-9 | CASSVQGDTQYF
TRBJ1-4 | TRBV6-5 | CASSYSSLGVGEKLFF
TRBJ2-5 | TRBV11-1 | CASSPRTRETQYF
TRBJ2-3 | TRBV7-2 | CASSLGLAGAGDTQYF
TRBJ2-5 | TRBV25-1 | CASSDQGRGGGETQYF
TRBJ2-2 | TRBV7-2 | CASSPGSGTGELFF
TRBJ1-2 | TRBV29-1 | CSVYGTDYYGYTF
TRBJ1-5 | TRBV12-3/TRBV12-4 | CASTPGMGSNQPQHF
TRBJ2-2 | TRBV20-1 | CSARTRNTGELFF
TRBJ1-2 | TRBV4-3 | CASSQSSRSGGYTF
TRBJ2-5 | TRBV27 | CASSRRQGYETQYF
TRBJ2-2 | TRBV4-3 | CASSQDQDLRTGELFF
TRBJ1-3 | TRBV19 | CATSGTGLTIYF
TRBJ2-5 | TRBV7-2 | CASSPGHPETQYF
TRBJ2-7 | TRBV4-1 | CASSPGLILIHEQYF